The 17 T cell receptor beta chains below all came from one sample that was sequenced in a study of blood T cells in healthy people across ages. Together with a sample-barcoded 5' primer, a J-beta primer mix was included in a second PCR lasting roughly 6 to 12 cycles. One entry per CDR3 protein, called by TCRdb with MiXCR from the 5' RACE reads. The repertoire has over a million distinct CDR3 sequences, 42% of them found once; the top ten carry around 8%. Sequencing used blood. Source of these receptors: a woman aged 18-29 years in good health.

The chain has TRBV29-1 and TRBJ2-7, with TRBD1 matching 7 bases. Trimming cost V 6 bases and J 2 bases; bases outside gene matches: 13. Germline V gives CDR1 SQVTM, CDR2 ANQGSEA. The CDR3 extends over 15 amino acids. The CDR3 DNA follows: TGCAGCGTGACCAAAACGACAGGGCCTACCTACGAGCAGTACTTC. Translation: CSVTKTTGPTYEQYF.

A few counts support this clonotype. The chain uses TRBV4-1 and TRBJ2-7, with 8 bases identical to TRBD1. Germline V CDR1 and CDR2: MGHRA, YSYEKL. CDR3 length: 16 residues. V lost 0 bases to trimming and J lost 4 bases; unmatched junction nucleotides: 8. Here the CDR3 reads CASSQDQGQGAYEQYF. The CDR3 DNA sequence: TGCGCCAGCAGCCAAGATCAAGGCCAGGGGGCTTACGAGCAGTACTTC.

Regarding this clonotype: The junction and the germline gene differ at one end; a read error may be behind it. The J gene is TRBJ2-5, the V gene TRBV2; 7 positions match TRBD2. The length of the CDR3 is 15 residues. Germline CDR1 SNHLY, CDR2 FYNNEI. The CDR3 spells CTSSDAGTTKETQYF. DNA of the CDR3: TGTACCAGCAGTGACGCCGGGACTACGAAAGAGACCCAGTACTTC. The full variable domain, rest sourced from reference TRBV2 and TRBJ2-5, is EPEVTQTPSHQVTQMGQEVILRCVPISNHLYFYWYRQILGQKVEFLVSFYNNEISEKSEIFDDQFSVERPDGSNFTLKIRSTKLEDSAMYFCTSSDAGTTKETQYFGPGTRLLVL.

The chain links TRBV7-9 to TRBJ2-3; the match to TRBD2 covers 11 bases. This CDR3 has 17 amino acids. The ends lost 6 bases at V and 7 bases at J; junction bases unmatched: 15. Per the germline V gene, CDR1 is SEHNR and CDR2 is FQNEAQ (reference sequence). In DNA, the CDR3 is TGTGCCAGCAGTTCTACGAAACTAGCGGGGGATAGGAATACGCAGTATTTT. Translating gives CASSSTKLAGDRNTQYF.

The chain joins TRBV20-1 to TRBJ2-3; the D is unclear. This CDR3 contains 15 residues. Trimming removed 2 bases at V and 4 bases at J, with 16 bases between. CDR1 is DFQATT and CDR2 is SNEGSKA in the germline V gene (reference sequence). For the CDR3, the DNA is TGCAGTGCTAGATCCCCCGTCGTTGCACCAGATACGCAGTATTTT. Its protein product is CSARSPVVAPDTQYF.

This clonotype appeared a few times. The chain uses TRBV3-1 and TRBJ2-3; tentatively, D is TRBD2 (7 bases). CDR1 and CDR2 (germline): LGHDT, YNNKEL (reference sequence). The ends were cut back, 1 base at V and 3 bases at J, with 29 bases in the middle. CDR3 length: 21 amino acids. The DNA of the CDR3 is TGTGCCAGCAGCCAAGCTACTACACCCCTCTGGTCGCGGGGGACAACAGATACGCAGTATTTT. This encodes CASSQATTPLWSRGTTDTQYF.

The rearrangement links TRBV15 to TRBJ2-5; D is unclear. Germline V gene data show CDR1 as LNHNV and CDR2 as YYDKDF (reference sequence). This CDR3 contains 14 residues. The ends were cut back, 0 bases at V and 3 bases at J, with 8 bases in the middle. CDR3 in DNA: TGTGCCACCAGCAGAGAGGGGTCCAAAGAGACCCAGTACTTC. Its translation: CATSREGSKETQYF.

Notes on this clonotype: One end of the junction is discordant with germline, which a read error may explain. V is TRBV9 and J is TRBJ2-5; possibly TRBD2 for D (6 bases). There are 15 residues in the CDR3. Germline CDR1 SGDLS, CDR2 YYNGEE. The CDR3 loop is CVSSVGSGVQETQYF. As DNA, the CDR3 is TGTGTCAGCAGCGTAGGTTCGGGGGTTCAAGAGACCCAGTACTTC.

The table lists this clonotype with a few counts. J is TRBJ2-1 and V is TRBV6-5; weak D call: TRBD2 (6 bases). Trimming removed 2 bases at V and 7 bases at J, with 21 bases between. The CDR3 totals 17 residues. Germline CDR1 is MNHEY and CDR2 is SVGAGI. As DNA, the CDR3 is TGTGCCAGCAGTTACGACCCAATCGGGAGAACGGTTAATGAGCAGTTCTTC. Translating gives CASSYDPIGRTVNEQFF.

V is TRBV27 and J is TRBJ2-1, with TRBD1 identical over 12 bases. Germline CDR1 reads MNHEY; CDR2 reads SMNVEV (reference sequence). The length of the CDR3 is 15 residues. J lost 6 bases, V lost 5 bases, and 5 bases had no gene match. The CDR3 is CASSLRDRGPNEQFF. The CDR3 bases are TGTGCCAGCAGTCTCCGGGACAGGGGGCCCAATGAGCAGTTCTTC.

Here the CDR3 reads CAISESPGTGTNYGYTF. The CDR3 bases are TGTGCCATCAGTGAGTCCCCCGGGACAGGCACTAACTATGGCTACACCTTC. This rearrangement joins TRBV10-3 to TRBJ1-2, with TRBD1 matching 8 bases. V lost 0 bases to trimming and J lost 0 bases; unmatched junction nucleotides: 6. Germline V gene data show CDR1 as ENHRY and CDR2 as SYGVKD. This CDR3 spans 17 amino acids.

The chain has TRBV6-2 or TRBV6-3 and TRBJ2-6; D not certain. V was trimmed by 8 bases and J by 6 bases, leaving 20 bases between them. The CDR3 is 16 amino acids. Germline CDR1 reads MNHEY; CDR2 reads SVGEGT. The CDR3, as DNA: TGTGCCAGCGGAGCCGCCAGCTCTAACGAGGCCAACGTCCTGACTTTC. Its translation is CASGAASSNEANVLTF.

This clonotype was detected only a few times. The chain couples TRBV5-1 to TRBJ1-2; 7 nucleotides agree with TRBD1. The CDR3 is made up of 14 amino acids. V shed 4 bases and J 7 bases; nucleotides not matched to a gene: 10. Germline V gene data show CDR1 as SGHRS and CDR2 as YFSETQ. CDR3 sequence (DNA): TGCGCCAGCAGCCGCTCTCGACAGGGTCCTGGCTACACCTTC. It specifies CASSRSRQGPGYTF.

The chain recombines TRBV12-3 or TRBV12-4 with TRBJ1-5, with a tentative D call TRBD1 (6 bases). The CDR3 contains 16 residues. Trimming removed 3 bases from V and 2 bases from J, with 14 bases in between. In DNA form, the CDR3 reads TGTGCCAGCAGTTTCGGACAGTGGCTAGGCAATCAGCCCCAGCATTTT. This encodes CASSFGQWLGNQPQHF.

V usage is TRBV5-1 and J usage is TRBJ1-2; D gene unclear. Trimming shortened V by 4 bases and J by 0 bases, and 13 bases separated the two germline ends. CDR3 size: 15 residues. From germline, CDR1 is SGHRS and CDR2 YFSETQ. The CDR3 sequence: CASSPPDGANYGYTF. In DNA form, the CDR3 reads TGCGCCAGCAGCCCCCCGGACGGGGCTAACTATGGCTACACCTTC.

Many counts were recorded for this clonotype. This sequence joins TRBV2 and TRBJ1-1, with D unresolved. Trimming left V 7 bases short and J 0 bases short, with 6 bases between. Germline V CDR1 and CDR2: SNHLY, FYNNEI. The CDR3 spans 12 residues. CDR3 coding DNA: TGTGCCAGCACTGGGTTGAACACTGAAGCTTTCTTT. This gives the protein CASTGLNTEAFF.

This chain joins TRBV6-1 and TRBJ2-1, with D possibly matching TRBD2 (5 bases). V dropped 5 bases and J dropped 3 bases, with 11 bases sitting between them. The V gene's germline CDR1 is MNHNS and CDR2 SASEGT. CDR3 size: 14 residues. The CDR3 DNA reads TGTGCCAGCAGTACTAGTCCGTACTACAATGAGCAGTTCTTC. This translates into CASSTSPYYNEQFF.